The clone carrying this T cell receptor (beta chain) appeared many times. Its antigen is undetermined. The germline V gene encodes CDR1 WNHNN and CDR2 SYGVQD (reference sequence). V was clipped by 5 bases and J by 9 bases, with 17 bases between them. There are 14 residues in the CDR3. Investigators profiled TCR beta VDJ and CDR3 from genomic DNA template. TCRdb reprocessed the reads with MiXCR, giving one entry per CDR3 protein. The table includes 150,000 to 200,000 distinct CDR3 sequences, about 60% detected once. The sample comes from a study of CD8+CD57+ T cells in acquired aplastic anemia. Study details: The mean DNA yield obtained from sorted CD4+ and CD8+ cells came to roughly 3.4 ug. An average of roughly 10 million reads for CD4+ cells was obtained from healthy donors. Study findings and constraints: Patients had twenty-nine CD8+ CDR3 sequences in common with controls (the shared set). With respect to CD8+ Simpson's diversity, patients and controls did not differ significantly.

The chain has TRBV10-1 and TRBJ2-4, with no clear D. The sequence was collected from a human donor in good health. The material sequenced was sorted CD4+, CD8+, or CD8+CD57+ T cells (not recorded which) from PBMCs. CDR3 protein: CASSTGRSKGIQYF. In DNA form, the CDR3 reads TGCGCCAGCAGTACCGGAAGAAGCAAGGGCATTCAGTACTTC.